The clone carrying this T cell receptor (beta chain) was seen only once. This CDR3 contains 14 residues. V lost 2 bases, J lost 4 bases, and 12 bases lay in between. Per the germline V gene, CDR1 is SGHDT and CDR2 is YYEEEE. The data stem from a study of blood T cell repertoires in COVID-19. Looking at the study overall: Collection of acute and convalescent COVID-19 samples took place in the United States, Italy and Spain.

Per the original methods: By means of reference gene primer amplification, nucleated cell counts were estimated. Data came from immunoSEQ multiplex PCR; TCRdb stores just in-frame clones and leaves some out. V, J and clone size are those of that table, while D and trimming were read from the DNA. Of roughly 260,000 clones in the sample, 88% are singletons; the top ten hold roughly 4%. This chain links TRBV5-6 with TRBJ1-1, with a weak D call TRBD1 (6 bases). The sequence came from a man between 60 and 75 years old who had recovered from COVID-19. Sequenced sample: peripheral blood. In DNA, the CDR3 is TGTGCCAGCAGCTTTCGCGGGGGCGGCACTGAAGCTTTCTTT. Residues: CASSFRGGGTEAFF.